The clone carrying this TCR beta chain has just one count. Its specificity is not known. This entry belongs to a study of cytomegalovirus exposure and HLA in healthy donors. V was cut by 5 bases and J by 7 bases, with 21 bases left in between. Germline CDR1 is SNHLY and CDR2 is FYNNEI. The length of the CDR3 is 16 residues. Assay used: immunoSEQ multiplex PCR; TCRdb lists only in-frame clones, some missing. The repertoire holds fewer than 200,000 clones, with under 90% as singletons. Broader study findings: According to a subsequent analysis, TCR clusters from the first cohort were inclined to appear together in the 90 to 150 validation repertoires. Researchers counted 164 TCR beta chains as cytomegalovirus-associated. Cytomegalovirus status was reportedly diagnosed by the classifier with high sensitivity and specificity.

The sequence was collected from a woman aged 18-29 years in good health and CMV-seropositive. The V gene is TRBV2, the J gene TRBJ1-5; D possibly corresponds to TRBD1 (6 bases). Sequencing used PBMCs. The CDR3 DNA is TGTGCCAGCAGTCCCACTCGTCAGGGGTCAGACCAGCCCCAGCATTTT. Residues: CASSPTRQGSDQPQHF.